Following are 22 T cell receptor beta chains from one sample sequenced in a study of blood T cells in healthy people across ages. Then a second PCR, running about 6 to 12 cycles, was carried out with a sample-barcoded 5' primer and a J-beta primer mix. Using its own MiXCR run on the 5' RACE reads, TCRdb lists one record per CDR3 protein. Among 1.5 million to 2 million distinct CDR3 sequences listed, 30% to 40% were seen once. Sequenced material: blood. The receptors here all came from a woman aged 25 to 39 in good health.

The sample holds many counts of this clonotype. A read error is possible here, since a much larger clone lies one base away. CDR3 sequence reads: CASSHSSGGRRGEQFF. In DNA, the CDR3 is TGTGCCAGCAGCCATTCGTCGGGGGGGCGGAGGGGTGAGCAGTTCTTC. The rearrangement uses TRBV3-1 and TRBJ2-1; 8 positions match TRBD2. Germline lookup yields CDR1 LGHDT and CDR2 YNNKEL (reference sequence). The V and J ends lost 3 bases and 9 bases, in that order; junction bases with no gene match: 13. The CDR3 extends over 16 amino acids.

Comments on this clonotype: The junction does not match germline at one end; this may be a read error. This chain joins TRBV9 and TRBJ1-5; D uncertain. Germline CDR1 is SGDLS and CDR2 is YYNGEE. The length of the CDR3 is 14 residues. CDR3 sequence: CVSSVGLERQPQHF. The CDR3, as DNA: TGTGTCAGCAGCGTAGGGTTAGAGCGGCAGCCCCAGCATTTT.

This clonotype showed up just a few times. V is TRBV27 and J is TRBJ2-7, with 13 nucleotides matching TRBD2. CDR3 length: 16 amino acids. Germline V gene lookup returns CDR1 MNHEY and CDR2 SMNVEV (reference sequence). After removal of 5 bases from V and 3 bases from J, the junction contained 7 bases not matched to a gene. The CDR3 reads CASSTRGLAGVYEQYF. The CDR3 DNA is TGTGCCAGCAGTACCCGAGGACTAGCGGGAGTCTACGAGCAGTACTTC.

The J gene is TRBJ2-1, the V gene TRBV10-3, with D possibly TRBD2 on 7 matching bases. Germline V CDR1 and CDR2: ENHRY, SYGVKD. V dropped 7 bases and J dropped 0 bases, with 22 bases sitting between them. CDR3 length equals 18 residues. The CDR3 protein is CAITLGGGGSASYNEQFF. CDR3 coding DNA: TGTGCCATCACCCTAGGGGGGGGCGGGAGCGCCTCCTACAATGAGCAGTTCTTC.

Concerning this clonotype: The junction departs from the called germline gene at one end, perhaps through a read error. The rearrangement links TRBV7-9 to TRBJ2-5; D is uncertain. Germline V gene data show CDR1 as SEHNR and CDR2 as FQNEAQ (reference sequence). This CDR3 is built from 14 residues. The CDR3 nucleotides are TGTGTCAGCAGCCCCCCCGGGTTTAAGGAGACCCAGTACTTC. Encoded protein: CVSSPPGFKETQYF.

The rearrangement joins TRBV11-2 to TRBJ2-1, with 9 positions matching TRBD2. The CDR3 spans 15 residues. From germline, CDR1 is SGHAT and CDR2 FQNNGV. V lost 3 bases and J lost 5; bases outside the gene matches: 5. The DNA of the CDR3 is TGTGCCAGCAGCTTCCGGACTAGCGTTGACAATGAGCAGTTCTTC. This encodes CASSFRTSVDNEQFF.

This clonotype has just a few counts. The chain employs TRBV29-1 and TRBJ1-2, with 9 nucleotides matching TRBD1. The CDR3 covers 14 residues. V gave up 7 bases and J gave up 3 bases; unmatched junction bases: 9. Germline loops: CDR1 SQVTM, CDR2 ANQGSEA. The CDR3 is CSAKPTGGHYGYTF. In DNA, the CDR3 is TGCAGCGCTAAGCCTACAGGGGGCCACTATGGCTACACCTTC.

This clonotype showed up just a few times. The chain is built from TRBV7-8 and TRBJ2-5, with D possibly called TRBD1 or TRBD2 (5 bases each). Trimming removed 2 bases at V and 3 bases at J, with 16 bases between. The CDR3 is made up of 16 amino acids. Per germline, CDR1 SGHVS and CDR2 FQNEAQ. The CDR3 loop is CASSLKRLDKKETQYF. CDR3 bases: TGTGCCAGCAGCTTAAAGCGGCTGGACAAAAAAGAGACCCAGTACTTC.

The chain employs TRBV20-1 and TRBJ2-7, with D perhaps matching TRBD1 (5 bases). CDR1 is DFQATT and CDR2 is SNEGSKA in the germline V gene (reference sequence). Trimming cost V 0 bases and J 0 bases, with 9 bases left between them. CDR3 length equals 14 residues. CDR3 sequence (DNA): TGCAGTGCTAGAGATTTGGGGCCCTCCTACGAGCAGTACTTC. This gives the protein CSARDLGPSYEQYF.

The chain uses TRBV28 and TRBJ2-1, with 12 nucleotides matching TRBD2. Germline V gene sequence: CDR1 MDHEN, CDR2 SYDVKM. The CDR3 extends over 17 amino acids. V lost 2 bases to trimming and J lost 4 bases; unmatched junction nucleotides: 6. For the CDR3, the DNA is TGTGCCAGCAGTTTAGGGGCGACTAGCGGGGGATACAATGAGCAGTTCTTC. Translated, it gives CASSLGATSGGYNEQFF.

This clonotype was detected a few times. The chain links TRBV10-3 to TRBJ1-6; D uncertain. CDR3 length: 12 amino acids. CDR1 and CDR2 (germline): ENHRY, SYGVKD. The V and J ends lost 0 bases and 14 bases respectively, with 8 bases between them. The CDR3, as DNA: TGTGCCATCAGTGAGTCGAGTGACGCCCTCCACTTT. Amino acid sequence: CAISESSDALHF.

Points on this clonotype: Possible read error: a much larger clone is one base away. The gene calls are TRBV4-2 and TRBJ2-7, with 7 positions matching TRBD1. CDR3 length: 15 residues. Germline lookup yields CDR1 LGHNA and CDR2 YNFKEQ. The junction had 11 bases not matched to a gene; V was cut back by 4 bases and J by 5 bases. This CDR3 reads CASSPSGQTTHEQYF. CDR3 nucleotides: TGTGCCAGCAGCCCCTCGGGACAGACCACCCACGAGCAGTACTTC.

The V and J genes are TRBV5-1 and TRBJ2-7; 8 bases line up with TRBD1. V lost 4 bases and J lost 6; bases outside the gene matches: 6. The CDR3 is 13 residues long. In germline, CDR1 is SGHRS, CDR2 YFSETQ. The CDR3 here is CASSQMDRAEQYF. CDR3 in DNA: TGCGCCAGCAGCCAGATGGACAGGGCCGAGCAGTACTTC.

The chain recombines TRBV12-3 or TRBV12-4 with TRBJ2-3; no firm D call. V lost 6 bases and J 0 bases, leaving 16 bases between the germline ends. This CDR3 contains 16 residues. The CDR3 coding sequence is TGTGCCAGCAGCCGCGACGGACCGGTTAGCACAGATACGCAGTATTTT. As protein: CASSRDGPVSTDTQYF.

This clonotype was recorded a few times. The chain couples TRBV20-1 to TRBJ1-5; 10 positions agree with TRBD1. The J segment lost 0 bases and the V segment lost 3 bases, leaving 5 bases of the junction unmatched. The length of the CDR3 is 16 residues. Germline V gene data show CDR1 as DFQATT and CDR2 as SNEGSKA (reference sequence). CDR3 sequence reads: CSARGQGSYSNQPQHF. The CDR3 DNA follows: TGCAGTGCTAGGGGACAGGGGAGCTATAGCAATCAGCCCCAGCATTTT.

Worth noting for this clonotype: A read error may account for a junction end that differs from germline. This sequence joins TRBV3-1 and TRBJ2-1; D might be TRBD2 (5 bases). The V gene's germline CDR1 is LGHDT and CDR2 YNNKEL (reference sequence). This CDR3 region has 13 residues. CDR3 DNA sequence: TGTGCCAGCAGCCAACTAGCTCAGAATGAGCAGATCTTC. Its translation: CASSQLAQNEQIF.

This clonotype has only a few counts. This rearrangement joins TRBV2 to TRBJ1-2; TRBD1 is a possible D gene (6 bases). The CDR3 length is 14 residues. V was cut by 4 bases and J by 4 bases, with 13 bases left in between. CDR1 and CDR2 (germline): SNHLY, FYNNEI. The CDR3 here is CASSGTDASYGYTF. Here the CDR3 DNA reads TGTGCCAGCAGTGGGACAGACGCTTCCTATGGCTACACCTTC.

The gene calls are TRBV30 and TRBJ1-4; tentatively, D is TRBD1 (5 bases). Trimming shortened V by 3 bases and J by 8 bases, and 19 bases separated the two germline ends. The CDR3 sequence is 15 residues long. CDR1 GTSNPN and CDR2 SVGIG come from the germline V gene (reference sequence). CDR3 protein: CAWRRAPGISEKLFF. The CDR3 region has the DNA TGTGCCTGGAGGAGAGCTCCAGGGATAAGCGAAAAACTGTTTTTT.

V usage is TRBV30 and J usage is TRBJ2-1; weak D call: TRBD1 (5 bases). V shed 5 bases and J shed 2 bases, with 16 bases lying between them. Germline V lookup: CDR1 GTSNPN, CDR2 SVGIG (reference sequence). This CDR3 has 15 amino acids. CDR3: CAWHQTDKTYNEQFF. In DNA form, the CDR3 reads TGTGCCTGGCACCAAACGGACAAGACCTACAATGAGCAGTTCTTC. Supplemented by reference TRBV30 and TRBJ2-1, the full variable domain reads SQTIHQWPATLVQPVGSPLSLECTVEGTSNPNLYWYRQAAGRGLQLLFYSVGIGQISSEVPQNLSASRPQDRQFILSSKKLLLSDSGFYLCAWHQTDKTYNEQFFGPGTRLTVL.

The chain employs TRBV7-9 and TRBJ2-1; D is unclear. Germline values: CDR1 SEHNR, CDR2 FQNEAQ (reference sequence). Trimming shortened V by 6 bases and J by 5 bases, and 11 bases separated the two germline ends. The CDR3 sequence is 13 residues long. CDR3 in DNA: TGTGCCAGCAGGCACGAGAGACACAATGAGCAGTTCTTC. Protein product: CASRHERHNEQFF.

A remark on this clonotype: A read error is possible here, since a much larger clone lies one base away. This rearrangement joins TRBV7-2 to TRBJ2-5; 13 bases match TRBD2. The CDR3 is 15 amino acids. CDR1 is SGHTA, CDR2 FQGNSA, per germline. CDR3: CAGSSGLAGEQTQYF. The CDR3 DNA reads as TGTGCCGGCAGCTCCGGACTAGCGGGAGAACAGACCCAGTACTTC.

This clonotype was seen more than once but under ten times. The chain links TRBV7-8 to TRBJ1-2; D is perhaps TRBD1 (5 bases). The V end lost 1 base, the J end lost 8 bases, and 14 bases lay between the germline ends. CDR1 and CDR2 from the germline V gene are SGHVS and FQNEAQ. The CDR3 runs 14 residues. CDR3 amino acids: CASSLGGGARGYTF. CDR3 coding DNA: TGTGCCAGCAGCTTAGGGGGCGGGGCACGCGGCTACACCTTC.